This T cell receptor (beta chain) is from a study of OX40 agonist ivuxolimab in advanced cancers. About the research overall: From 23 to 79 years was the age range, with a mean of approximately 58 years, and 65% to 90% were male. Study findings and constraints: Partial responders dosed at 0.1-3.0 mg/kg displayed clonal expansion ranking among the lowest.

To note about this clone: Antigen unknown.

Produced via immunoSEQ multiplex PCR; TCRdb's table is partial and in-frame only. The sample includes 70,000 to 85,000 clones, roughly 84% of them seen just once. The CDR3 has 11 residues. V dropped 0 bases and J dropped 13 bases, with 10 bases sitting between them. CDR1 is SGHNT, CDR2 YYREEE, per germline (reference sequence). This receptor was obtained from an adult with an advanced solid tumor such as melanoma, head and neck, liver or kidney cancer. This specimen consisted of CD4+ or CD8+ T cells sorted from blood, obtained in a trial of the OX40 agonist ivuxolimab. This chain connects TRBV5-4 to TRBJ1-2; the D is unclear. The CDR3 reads CASSLVGKFTF. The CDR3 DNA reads TGTGCCAGCAGCTTGGTGGGCAAGTTCACCTTC.